The 31 T cell receptor beta chains below were found in one sample sequenced in a study of blood T cell repertoires in COVID-19. This table comes from immunoSEQ multiplex PCR, and its TCRdb copy is limited to in-frame clones, with some not included. Of some 180,000 clones detected, about 87% appear once; the ten largest clones hold 2.5%. Sequenced material: peripheral blood. The receptors derive from an elderly woman with COVID-19, enrolled during active disease.

V is TRBV6-2 or TRBV6-3 and J is TRBJ2-1; TRBD2 matches 8 bases. This CDR3 comprises 17 residues. V lost 2 bases and J lost 9; bases outside the gene matches: 15. Germline V gives CDR1 MNHEY, CDR2 SVGEGT. The CDR3 DNA reads as TGTGCCAGCAGTTACCTCAAGACTAGCGAGATCTGGGGTGAGCAGTTCTTC. Translation: CASSYLKTSEIWGEQFF.

This chain joins TRBV27 and TRBJ2-3; unclear D gene. CDR1 is MNHEY and CDR2 is SMNVEV in the germline V gene (reference sequence). The CDR3 length is 16 residues. V was shortened by 7 bases and J by 0 bases, with 17 bases between the two germline ends. CDR3 amino acids: CASNTWARSSTDTQYF. Here the CDR3 DNA reads TGTGCCAGCAATACCTGGGCGCGTTCTAGCACAGATACGCAGTATTTT.

V and J are TRBV28 and TRBJ2-7, with D tentatively TRBD1 (5 bases). CDR1 is MDHEN, CDR2 SYDVKM, per germline. The CDR3 is 12 residues long. Between the trimmed V and J ends, which lost 5 bases and 3 bases, there was a span of 8 bases. The CDR3 reads CASSHQGYEQYF. In DNA, the CDR3 is TGTGCCAGCAGTCACCAGGGCTACGAGCAGTACTTC.

The V call is TRBV12-3 or TRBV12-4, the J call TRBJ1-1; no clear D gene. This CDR3 contains 13 residues. V lost 5 bases and J lost 1, with 8 bases in between. The CDR3 sequence: CASSKDWNTEAFF. CDR3 DNA sequence: TGTGCCAGCAGTAAAGACTGGAACACTGAAGCTTTCTTT.

The CDR3 region is CATAGTSSYNEQFF. The DNA of the CDR3 is TGTGCCACCGCGGGGACTAGCTCCTACAATGAGCAGTTCTTC. The chain is built from TRBV6-5 and TRBJ2-1; 8 bases are shared with TRBD2. Trimming removed 10 bases from V and 0 bases from J; junction bases left unmatched: 5. This CDR3 comprises 14 residues. Germline loops: CDR1 MNHEY, CDR2 SVGAGI.

On this clone: Sequence at one end of the junction differs from germline and may be a read error. This rearrangement joins TRBV10-3 to TRBJ1-1, with TRBD1 matching 10 bases. The CDR3 contains 17 residues. From germline, CDR1 is ENHRY and CDR2 SYGVKD. This chain's CDR3 is CAISESTGGALKTEAFF. The CDR3 bases are TGTGCCATCAGTGAGTCGACAGGGGGCGCTTTGAAAACTGAAGCTTTCTTT.

V and J are TRBV19 and TRBJ1-2; TRBD1 might be the D (5 bases). The germline V and J ends were trimmed by 1 base and 8 bases, with 14 bases remaining between them. Germline CDR1 reads LNHDA; CDR2 reads SQIVND (reference sequence). The CDR3 extends over 14 amino acids. CDR3 nucleotide sequence: TGTGCCAGTAGTATAGCCCCGGCAGGGCAGGGCTACACCTTC. Its translation is CASSIAPAGQGYTF.

V and J are TRBV3-1 (or the pseudogene TRBV3-2) and TRBJ1-1, with TRBD1 as a possible D gene (6 bases). V dropped 4 bases and J dropped 5 bases, with 14 bases sitting between them. Looked up from germline, CDR1 is LGHDT and CDR2 is YNNKEL (reference sequence). This CDR3 has 14 amino acids. The chain's CDR3 is CASSPARGNTEAFF. As DNA, the CDR3 is TGTGCCAGCAGCCCAGCCAGGGGTAATACTGAAGCTTTCTTT.

The chain links TRBV18 to TRBJ2-1; TRBD1 aligns across 7 bases. The CDR3 length is 15 residues. The ends lost 3 bases at V and 9 bases at J; junction bases unmatched: 11. Germline CDR1 is KGHSH and CDR2 is LQKENI. DNA for the CDR3: TGTGCCAGCTCACCGAGGGACAGTCGAAGGGGTGAGCAGTTCTTC. Its protein product is CASSPRDSRRGEQFF.

Notes on this clone: Other DNA sequences in this specimen translate into the identical CDR3. The chain has TRBV9 and TRBJ2-3; 9 bases fit TRBD1. CDR3 size: 15 residues. CDR1 and CDR2 (germline): SGDLS, YYNGEE. V trimming: 0 bases; J trimming: 3 bases; junction bases outside the gene matches: 2. The CDR3 DNA follows: TGTGCCAGCAGCGTAGTTGGACAGGGGACAGATACGCAGTATTTT. Encoded protein: CASSVVGQGTDTQYF.

The CDR3 nucleotides read TGTGCCAGCTCACCACCGAGGAGATACGAGCAGTACTTC. Encoded protein: CASSPPRRYEQYF. The rearrangement uses TRBV18 and TRBJ2-7; D not certain. CDR1 and CDR2 (germline): KGHSH, LQKENI. The CDR3 extends over 13 amino acids. Trimming removed 0 bases at V and 4 bases at J, with 7 bases between.

The rearrangement links TRBV15 to TRBJ2-1, with a possible D match to TRBD1 (6 bases). Germline V lookup: CDR1 LNHNV, CDR2 YYDKDF (reference sequence). The ends were cut back, 3 bases at V and 0 bases at J, with 12 bases in the middle. This CDR3 is 16 amino acids long. This CDR3 reads CATSSLGASSYNEQFF. Here the CDR3 DNA reads TGTGCCACCAGCAGTCTGGGGGCGAGCTCCTACAATGAGCAGTTCTTC.

The V call is TRBV5-1, the J call TRBJ1-1, with D tentatively TRBD1 (5 bases). This CDR3 contains 15 residues. The germline CDR1 and CDR2 sequences are SGHRS and YFSETQ. V lost 5 bases, J lost 0 bases, and 14 bases lay in between. DNA for the CDR3: TGCGCCAGCAGTAGCCCAGGGATCATGAACACTGAAGCTTTCTTT. It codes for CASSSPGIMNTEAFF. The whole variable domain, remainder taken from reference TRBV5-1 and TRBJ1-1, is KAGVTQTPRYLIKTRGQQVTLSCSPISGHRSVSWYQQTPGQGLQFLFEYFSETQRNKGNFPGRFSGRQFSNSRSEMNVSTLELGDSALYLCASSSPGIMNTEAFFGQGTRLTVV.

A remark on this clone: At the DNA level, this CDR3 is encoded by other sequences in the same sample as well. This sequence joins TRBV9 and TRBJ1-1; TRBD1 is a possible D gene (5 bases). Germline CDR1 SGDLS, CDR2 YYNGEE. The CDR3 runs to 14 residues. V shed 0 bases and J shed 2 bases, with 8 bases lying between them. The CDR3 DNA sequence: TGTGCCAGCAGCGTAGCCAGGGTAAACACTGAAGCTTTCTTT. It codes for CASSVARVNTEAFF.

This clone was seen a single time. The chain uses TRBV19 and TRBJ1-3; D not certain. This CDR3 is built from 12 residues. Germline V CDR1 and CDR2: LNHDA, SQIVND (reference sequence). V shed 8 bases and J shed 9 bases, with 14 bases lying between them. The CDR3 loop is CASGERLGTIYF. As DNA, the CDR3 is TGTGCCAGTGGGGAGCGCCTGGGCACCATATATTTT.

The gene calls are TRBV2 and TRBJ2-7; 9 bases map to TRBD1. CDR3 size: 13 residues. Germline V gives CDR1 SNHLY, CDR2 FYNNEI. Germline trimming cut 4 bases from V and 7 bases from J; bases unmatched to any gene: 5. The CDR3 DNA reads as TGTGCCAGCAGTGTCTACAGGGGGCAGGAGCAGTACTTC. It encodes CASSVYRGQEQYF.

This chain's CDR3 is CASSLTGREKLFF. The CDR3 DNA reads as TGCGCCAGCAGTTTAACAGGCAGAGAAAAACTGTTTTTT. The rearrangement uses TRBV5-1 and TRBJ1-4; D might be TRBD1 (5 bases). CDR3 length: 13 amino acids. Germline V lookup: CDR1 SGHRS, CDR2 YFSETQ. V was cut by 5 bases and J by 8 bases, with 13 bases left in between.

V and J are TRBV9 and TRBJ2-5; 7 nucleotides match TRBD2. The junction had 7 bases not matched to a gene; V was cut back by 0 bases and J by 2 bases. CDR3 size: 16 residues. In germline, CDR1 is SGDLS, CDR2 YYNGEE. The CDR3 sequence: CASSVGGLAVQETQYF. The CDR3 coding sequence is TGTGCCAGCAGCGTAGGGGGCCTAGCGGTGCAAGAGACCCAGTACTTC.

This sequence joins TRBV6-5 and TRBJ1-5, with 9 bases matching TRBD1. There are 13 residues in the CDR3. Per germline, CDR1 MNHEY and CDR2 SVGAGI. J lost 7 bases, V lost 6 bases, and 4 bases had no gene match. The CDR3 region has the DNA TGTGCCAGCAGCCGGGACAGGGACCAGCCCCAGCATTTT. Translating gives CASSRDRDQPQHF.

This chain connects TRBV27 to TRBJ2-2; D is unresolved. Between the trimmed V and J ends, which lost 7 bases and 0 bases, there was a span of 15 bases. This CDR3 comprises 16 residues. Germline CDR1 reads MNHEY; CDR2 reads SMNVEV (reference sequence). The CDR3: CASNTRLNANTGELFF. Here the CDR3 DNA reads TGTGCCAGCAATACTCGCCTCAACGCGAACACCGGGGAGCTGTTTTTT.

V usage is TRBV23-1 and J usage is TRBJ2-5; tentative D call: TRBD2 (5 bases). Being an ORF, TRBV23-1 has a function that is uncertain. The germline V and J ends were trimmed by 0 bases and 1 base, with 12 bases remaining between them. The CDR3 runs 16 residues. The CDR3, as DNA: TGCGCCAGCAGTCAATCTGCGTGGCTAGCCCAAGAGACCCAGTACTTC. Translating gives CASSQSAWLAQETQYF.

The J gene is TRBJ1-5, the V gene TRBV29-1, with D perhaps TRBD1 (5 bases). Trimming took 3 bases from V and 6 from J, leaving 12 bases between them. The CDR3 totals 13 residues. Germline V gives CDR1 SQVTM, CDR2 ANQGSEA. CDR3 coding DNA: TGCAGCGTTGATTGGGGGAGGGGTCAGCCCCAGCATTTT. Protein: CSVDWGRGQPQHF.

The CDR3 DNA is TGTGCCAGCAGCGTAGATCCTAGCGCCAGCTCCTACAATGAGCAGTTCTTC. The encoded protein is CASSVDPSASSYNEQFF. The V and J genes are TRBV9 and TRBJ2-1; TRBD2 might be the D (6 bases). Germline V CDR1 and CDR2: SGDLS, YYNGEE. With 0 bases removed from V and 0 bases from J, the gap between germline ends came to 13 bases. The CDR3 consists of 17 residues.

V and J are TRBV18 and TRBJ2-7, with 9 bases that match TRBD1. Germline V gives CDR1 KGHSH, CDR2 LQKENI. This CDR3 has 14 amino acids. The junction had 9 bases not matched to a gene; V was cut back by 6 bases and J by 6 bases. CDR3 sequence: CASSLGQGTGEQYF. CDR3 nucleotide sequence: TGTGCCAGCTCGCTGGGACAGGGCACGGGCGAGCAGTACTTC.

The count of this clone is one. This same CDR3 is encoded by further DNA sequences in the sample. The CDR3 region is CASSVGEGGYSDEQYF. The CDR3 coding sequence is TGTGCCAGCAGCGTAGGGGAGGGCGGGTACAGCGACGAGCAGTACTTC. The V gene is TRBV9, the J gene TRBJ2-7; 7 bases are shared with TRBD2. V was pared by 0 bases and J by 5 bases, with 11 bases of the junction left unmatched. This CDR3 region has 16 residues. Germline CDR1 and CDR2: SGDLS and YYNGEE.

This chain uses TRBV27 with TRBJ2-6, with a tentative D call TRBD1 (6 bases). The CDR3 covers 15 residues. The V gene lost 3 bases and the J gene lost 2 bases, with 8 bases spanning the gap. Per germline, CDR1 MNHEY and CDR2 SMNVEV (reference sequence). DNA of the CDR3: TGTGCCAGCAGTTTGGGACAACCTGGGGCCAACGTCCTGACTTTC. Its protein is CASSLGQPGANVLTF.

The genes are TRBV7-2 and TRBJ1-6; TRBD1 matches at 9 bases. V shed 4 bases, J shed 10 bases, and the junction held 8 bases outside the gene matches. Germline assignment: CDR1 SGHTA and CDR2 FQGNSA. The CDR3 spans 15 residues. Written as DNA, the CDR3 is TGTGCCAGCAGCTACGGGACAGGGTATGAGTCACCCCTCCACTTT. It yields the protein CASSYGTGYESPLHF.

The chain carries TRBV6-1 and TRBJ1-1, with D maybe TRBD1 (6 bases). With 3 bases removed from V and 2 bases from J, the gap between germline ends came to 7 bases. The germline V gene encodes CDR1 MNHNS and CDR2 SASEGT. The CDR3 runs to 13 residues. The CDR3 DNA reads TGTGCCAGCAGTGATGGGACAAACACTGAAGCTTTCTTT. Protein: CASSDGTNTEAFF.

This clone was seen a single time. This chain joins TRBV4-2 and TRBJ1-2; D remains unclear. This CDR3 has 16 amino acids. Per germline, CDR1 LGHNA and CDR2 YNFKEQ. Trimming stripped 0 bases from V and 3 bases from J, with 14 bases between. The CDR3 reads CASSQDRRWSDYGYTF. The CDR3 region has the DNA TGTGCCAGCAGCCAAGACCGCCGATGGTCGGACTATGGCTACACCTTC.

This chain uses TRBV5-4 with TRBJ2-5; TRBD2 agrees at 12 bases. CDR3 size: 17 residues. The V segment lost 4 bases and the J segment 4 bases; nucleotides outside the gene matches: 11. From germline, CDR1 is SGHNT and CDR2 YYREEE (reference sequence). For the CDR3, the DNA is TGTGCCAGCAGCCCGGGACTAGCGGGTGCCTTGGGAGAGACCCAGTACTTC. Its translation is CASSPGLAGALGETQYF. Full variable domain (remainder filled in from reference TRBV5-4 and TRBJ2-5): ETGVTQSPTHLIKTRGQQVTLRCSSQSGHNTVSWYQQALGQGPQFIFQYYREEENGRGNFPPRFSGLQFPNYSSELNVNALELDDSALYLCASSPGLAGALGETQYFGPGTRLLVL.

DNA of the CDR3: TGTGCCAGCATAGCAGGGGGTGCAACTAATGAAAAACTGTTTTTT. Amino acids: CASIAGGATNEKLFF. The chain has TRBV6-5 and TRBJ1-4, with TRBD1 matching over 7 bases. There are 15 residues in the CDR3. The ends lost 7 bases at V and 0 bases at J; junction bases unmatched: 5. Germline CDR1 MNHEY, CDR2 SVGAGI.